This TCR beta chain emerged from a study of radiotherapy plus CTLA-4 blockade in lung cancer. Study outcomes and limitations: TCR clones from tumors expanded in blood after radiotherapy plus ipilimumab.

Unmatched junction bases numbered 7, after V lost 0 bases and J lost 6 bases. From germline, CDR1 is LGHNA and CDR2 YNFKEQ. This CDR3 has 16 amino acids. This table comes from immunoSEQ multiplex PCR, and its TCRdb copy is limited to in-frame clones, with some not included. The profile shows about 76,000 clones, around 79% of them singletons. In chemo-refractory metastatic non-small-cell lung cancer, patients got ipilimumab CTLA-4 blockade together with focal radiation. As to this clone: What it binds is unknown.

This specimen consisted of peripheral blood, obtained from a patient treated with radiotherapy plus ipilimumab. This sequence joins TRBV4-2 and TRBJ2-1; 8 bases are shared with TRBD2. This clonotype originated in a human donor with non-small cell lung cancer whose response to radiotherapy plus ipilimumab could not be evaluated. Some clones in this sample may be carry-over from other donors' samples. The CDR3 reads CASSQDYPGGANEQFF. For the CDR3, the DNA is TGTGCCAGCAGCCAAGATTATCCCGGGGGGGCCAATGAGCAGTTCTTC.